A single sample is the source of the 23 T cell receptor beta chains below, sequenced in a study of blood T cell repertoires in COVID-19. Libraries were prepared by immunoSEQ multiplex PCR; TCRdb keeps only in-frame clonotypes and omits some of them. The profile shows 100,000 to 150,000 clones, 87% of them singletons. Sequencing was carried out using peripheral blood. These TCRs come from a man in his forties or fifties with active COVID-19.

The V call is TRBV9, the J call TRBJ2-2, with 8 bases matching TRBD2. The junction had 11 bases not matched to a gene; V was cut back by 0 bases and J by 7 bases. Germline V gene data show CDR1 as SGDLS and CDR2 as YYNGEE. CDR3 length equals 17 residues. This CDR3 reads CASSVGSSGMRGGELFF. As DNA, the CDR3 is TGTGCCAGCAGCGTAGGTAGTAGCGGGATGCGTGGCGGGGAGCTGTTTTTT.

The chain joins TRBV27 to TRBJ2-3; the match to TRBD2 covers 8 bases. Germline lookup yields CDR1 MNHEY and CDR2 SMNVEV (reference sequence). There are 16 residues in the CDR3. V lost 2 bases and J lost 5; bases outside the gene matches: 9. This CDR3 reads CASSLTNGGARDTQYF. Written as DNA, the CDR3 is TGTGCCAGCAGTTTAACGAACGGGGGGGCCCGAGATACGCAGTATTTT.

CDR3 in amino acids: CASKEGAGTDTQYF. In DNA form, the CDR3 reads TGTGCCAGCAAGGAGGGGGCGGGCACAGATACGCAGTATTTT. The rearrangement joins TRBV6-5 to TRBJ2-3; a weak D match, TRBD1 (7 bases). The V gene's germline CDR1 is MNHEY and CDR2 SVGAGI. The CDR3 is 14 amino acids. V was cut by 7 bases and J by 1 base, with 12 bases left in between.

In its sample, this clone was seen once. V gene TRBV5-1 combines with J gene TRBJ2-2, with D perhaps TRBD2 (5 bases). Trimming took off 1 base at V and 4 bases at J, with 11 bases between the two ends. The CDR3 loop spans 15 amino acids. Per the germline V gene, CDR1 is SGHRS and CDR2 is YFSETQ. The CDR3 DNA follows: TGCGCCAGCAGCTTGATTTCCGGACTCACCGGGGAGCTGTTTTTT. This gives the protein CASSLISGLTGELFF.

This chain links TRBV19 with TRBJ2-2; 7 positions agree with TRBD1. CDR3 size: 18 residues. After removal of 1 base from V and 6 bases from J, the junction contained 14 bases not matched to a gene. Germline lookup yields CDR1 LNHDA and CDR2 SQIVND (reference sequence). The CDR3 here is CASSIVQGVVIVSGELFF. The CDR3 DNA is TGTGCCAGTAGTATAGTGCAGGGGGTCGTAATTGTGTCCGGGGAGCTGTTTTTT.

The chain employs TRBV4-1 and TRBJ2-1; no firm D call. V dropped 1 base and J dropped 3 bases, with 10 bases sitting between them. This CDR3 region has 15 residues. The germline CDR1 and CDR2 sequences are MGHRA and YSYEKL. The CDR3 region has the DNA TGCGCCAGCAGCCAAGGGCAGCAGCGCTACAATGAGCAGTTCTTC. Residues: CASSQGQQRYNEQFF.

The CDR3 coding sequence is TGTGCCAGCTCACGGCAGGGAGGAACTGAAGCTTTCTTT. Its protein is CASSRQGGTEAFF. The J gene is TRBJ1-1, the V gene TRBV18; a possible D gene is TRBD1 (5 bases). CDR1 KGHSH and CDR2 LQKENI come from the germline V gene. This CDR3 region has 13 residues. V gave up 4 bases and J gave up 5 bases, with 11 bases separating them. Full variable domain (outside the CDR3, taken from reference TRBV18 and TRBJ1-1): NAGVMQNPRHLVRRRGQEARLRCSPMKGHSHVYWYRQLPEEGLKFMVYLQKENIIDESGMPKERFSAEFPKEGPSILRIQQVVRGDSAAYFCASSRQGGTEAFFGQGTRLTVV.

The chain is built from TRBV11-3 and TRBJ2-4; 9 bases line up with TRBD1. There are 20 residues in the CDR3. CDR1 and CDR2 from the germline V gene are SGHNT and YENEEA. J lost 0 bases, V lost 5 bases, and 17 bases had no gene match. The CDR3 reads CASSAYRGRSSWLAKNIQYF. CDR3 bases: TGTGCCAGCAGCGCTTACAGGGGGCGGTCCAGTTGGTTAGCCAAAAACATTCAGTACTTC.

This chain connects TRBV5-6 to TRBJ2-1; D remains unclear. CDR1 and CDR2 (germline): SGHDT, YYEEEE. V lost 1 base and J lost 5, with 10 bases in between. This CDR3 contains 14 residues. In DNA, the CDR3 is TGTGCCAGCAGCTTGCCAGACACCCACAATGAGCAGTTCTTC. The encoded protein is CASSLPDTHNEQFF.

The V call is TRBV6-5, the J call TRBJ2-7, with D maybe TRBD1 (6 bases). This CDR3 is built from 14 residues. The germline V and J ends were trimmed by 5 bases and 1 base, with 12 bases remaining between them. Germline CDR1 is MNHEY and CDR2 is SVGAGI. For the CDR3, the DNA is TGTGCCAGCAGTCCGGGACACCGTTCCTACGAGCAGTACTTC. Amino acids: CASSPGHRSYEQYF.

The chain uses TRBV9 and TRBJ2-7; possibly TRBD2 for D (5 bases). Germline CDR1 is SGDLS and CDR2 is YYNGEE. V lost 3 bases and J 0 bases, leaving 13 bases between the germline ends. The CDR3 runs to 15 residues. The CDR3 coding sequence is TGTGCCAGCAGCGCTACCCTCGGGGACTCCTACGAGCAGTACTTC. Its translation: CASSATLGDSYEQYF.

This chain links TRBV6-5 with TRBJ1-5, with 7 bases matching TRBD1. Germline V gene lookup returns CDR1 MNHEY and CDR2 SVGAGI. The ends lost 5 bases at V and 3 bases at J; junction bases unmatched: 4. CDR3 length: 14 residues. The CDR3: CASSRRGANQPQHF. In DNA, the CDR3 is TGTGCCAGCAGTCGCAGGGGGGCCAATCAGCCCCAGCATTTT.

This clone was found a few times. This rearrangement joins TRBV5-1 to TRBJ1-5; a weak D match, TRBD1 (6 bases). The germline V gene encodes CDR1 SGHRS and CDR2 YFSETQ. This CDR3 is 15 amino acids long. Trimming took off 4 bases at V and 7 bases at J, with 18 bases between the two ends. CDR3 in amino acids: CASSPGTTAAQPQHF. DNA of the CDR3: TGCGCCAGCAGCCCCGGGACAACCGCGGCCCAGCCCCAGCATTTT.

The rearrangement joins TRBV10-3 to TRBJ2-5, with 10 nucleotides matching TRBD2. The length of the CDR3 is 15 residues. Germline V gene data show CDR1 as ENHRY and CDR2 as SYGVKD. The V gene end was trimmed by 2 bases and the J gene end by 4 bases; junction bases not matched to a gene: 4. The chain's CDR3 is CAISETERGGETQYF. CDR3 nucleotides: TGTGCCATCAGTGAGACAGAGCGGGGGGGAGAGACCCAGTACTTC.

CDR3: CASSVSGGHYEQYF. The CDR3 DNA sequence: TGTGCCAGCAGCGTGTCCGGGGGTCACTACGAGCAGTACTTC. The gene calls are TRBV2 and TRBJ2-7; D possibly corresponds to TRBD2 (6 bases). Trimming left V 6 bases short and J 3 bases short, with 15 bases between. The CDR3 is made up of 14 amino acids. From germline, CDR1 is SNHLY and CDR2 FYNNEI.

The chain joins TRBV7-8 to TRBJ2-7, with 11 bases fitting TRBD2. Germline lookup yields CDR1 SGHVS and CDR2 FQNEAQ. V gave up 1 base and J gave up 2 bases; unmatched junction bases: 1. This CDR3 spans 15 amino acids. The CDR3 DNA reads TGTGCCAGCAGCTTAGGACTAGCGGGGCCCTACGAGCAGTACTTC. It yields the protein CASSLGLAGPYEQYF.

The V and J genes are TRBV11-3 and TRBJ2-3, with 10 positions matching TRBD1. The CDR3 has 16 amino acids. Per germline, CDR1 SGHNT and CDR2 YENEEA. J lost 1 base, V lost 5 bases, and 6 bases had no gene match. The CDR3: CASSRRGTGGTDTQYF. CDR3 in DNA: TGTGCCAGCAGCCGGAGGGGGACAGGGGGCACAGATACGCAGTATTTT.

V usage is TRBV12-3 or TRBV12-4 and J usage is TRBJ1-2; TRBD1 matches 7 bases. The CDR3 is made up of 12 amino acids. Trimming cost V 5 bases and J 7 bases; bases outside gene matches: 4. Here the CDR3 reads CASSPDRSGYTF. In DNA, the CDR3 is TGTGCCAGCAGTCCGGACAGGTCTGGCTACACCTTC.

The CDR3 DNA is TGCGCCAGCAGCTTGGGGACAGCCGAGACCCAGTACTTC. It yields the protein CASSLGTAETQYF. This chain uses TRBV5-1 with TRBJ2-5; weak D call: TRBD1 (6 bases). V lost 0 bases and J 5 bases, leaving 8 bases between the germline ends. Germline assignment: CDR1 SGHRS and CDR2 YFSETQ. The CDR3 extends over 13 amino acids.

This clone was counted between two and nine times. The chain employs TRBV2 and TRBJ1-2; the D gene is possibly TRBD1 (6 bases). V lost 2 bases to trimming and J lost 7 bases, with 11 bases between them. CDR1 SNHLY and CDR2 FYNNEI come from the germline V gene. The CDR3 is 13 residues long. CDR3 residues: CASSEIQGGGYTF. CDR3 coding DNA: TGTGCCAGCAGTGAAATACAGGGTGGTGGCTACACCTTC.

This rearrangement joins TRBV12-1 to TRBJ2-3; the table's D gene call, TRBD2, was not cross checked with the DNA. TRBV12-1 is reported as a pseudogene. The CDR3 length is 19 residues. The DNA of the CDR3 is TGTGCCAGCAGCTTCCCCCGGCTAGCGGGGCGGAATCACACAGATACGCAGTATTTT. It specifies CASSFPRLAGRNHTDTQYF.

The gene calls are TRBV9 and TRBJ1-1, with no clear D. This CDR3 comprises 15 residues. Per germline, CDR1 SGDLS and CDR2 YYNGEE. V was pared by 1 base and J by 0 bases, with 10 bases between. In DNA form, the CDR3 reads TGTGCCAGCAGCGTAAAGAGTGTGATGAACACTGAAGCTTTCTTT. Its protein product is CASSVKSVMNTEAFF.

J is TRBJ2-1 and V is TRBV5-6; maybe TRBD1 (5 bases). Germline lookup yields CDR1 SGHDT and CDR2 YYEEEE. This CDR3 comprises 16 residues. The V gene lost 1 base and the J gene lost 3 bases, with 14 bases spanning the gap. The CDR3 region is CASSLWGASYYNEQFF. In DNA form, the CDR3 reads TGTGCCAGCAGCTTGTGGGGCGCGTCATACTACAATGAGCAGTTCTTC.